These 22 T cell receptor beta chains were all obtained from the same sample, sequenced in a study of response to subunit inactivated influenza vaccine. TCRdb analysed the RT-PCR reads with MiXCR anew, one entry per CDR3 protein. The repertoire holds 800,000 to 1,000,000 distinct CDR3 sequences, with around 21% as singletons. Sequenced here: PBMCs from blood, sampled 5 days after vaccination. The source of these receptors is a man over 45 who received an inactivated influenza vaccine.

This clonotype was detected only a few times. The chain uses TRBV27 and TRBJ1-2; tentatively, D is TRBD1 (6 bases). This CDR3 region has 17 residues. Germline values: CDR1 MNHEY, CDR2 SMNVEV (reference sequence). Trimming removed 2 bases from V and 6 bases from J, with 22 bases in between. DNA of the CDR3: TGTGCCAGCAGTTTAAAAGTATACCAGGGACAACGGAATGGCTACACCTTC. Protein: CASSLKVYQGQRNGYTF.

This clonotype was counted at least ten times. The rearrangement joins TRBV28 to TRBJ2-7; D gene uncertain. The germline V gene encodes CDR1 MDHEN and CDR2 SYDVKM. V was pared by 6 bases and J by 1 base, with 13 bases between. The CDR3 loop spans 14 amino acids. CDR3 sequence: CASSPKLSSYEQYF. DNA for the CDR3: TGTGCCAGCAGCCCTAAACTGAGTTCCTACGAGCAGTACTTC.

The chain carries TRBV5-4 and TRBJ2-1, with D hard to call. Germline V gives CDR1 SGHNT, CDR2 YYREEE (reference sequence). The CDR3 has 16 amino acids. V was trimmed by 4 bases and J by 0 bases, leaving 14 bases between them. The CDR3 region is CASSTSLRSSYNEQFF. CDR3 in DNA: TGTGCCAGCAGCACTTCCCTGAGGAGCTCCTACAATGAGCAGTTCTTC. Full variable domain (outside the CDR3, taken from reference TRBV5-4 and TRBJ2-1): ETGVTQSPTHLIKTRGQQVTLRCSSQSGHNTVSWYQQALGQGPQFIFQYYREEENGRGNFPPRFSGLQFPNYSSELNVNALELDDSALYLCASSTSLRSSYNEQFFGPGTRLTVL.

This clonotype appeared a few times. The CDR3 loop reads CASSPPGLGTSGDEQYF. CDR3 nucleotides: TGTGCCAGCTCACCACCCGGACTCGGGACTAGCGGGGACGAGCAGTACTTC. The gene calls are TRBV18 and TRBJ2-7; TRBD2 matches at 13 bases. V trimming: 0 bases; J trimming: 5 bases; junction bases outside the gene matches: 7. The CDR3 totals 17 residues. Per germline, CDR1 KGHSH and CDR2 LQKENI. Together with reference TRBV18 and TRBJ2-7, the CDR3 gives the full variable domain: NAGVMQNPRHLVRRRGQEARLRCSPMKGHSHVYWYRQLPEEGLKFMVYLQKENIIDESGMPKERFSAEFPKEGPSILRIQQVVRGDSAAYFCASSPPGLGTSGDEQYFGPGTRLTVT.

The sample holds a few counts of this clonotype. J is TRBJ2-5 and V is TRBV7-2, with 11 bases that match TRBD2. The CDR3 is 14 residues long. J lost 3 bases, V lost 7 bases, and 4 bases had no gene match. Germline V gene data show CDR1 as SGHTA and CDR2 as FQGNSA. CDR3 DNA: TGTGCCAGCACCGTAGCGGGAGGGAAAGAGACCCAGTACTTC. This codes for CASTVAGGKETQYF.

Written as DNA, the CDR3 is TGCAGTGCCGTCCAGGGCGCCTCGACCTACGAGCAGTACTTC. Translating it yields CSAVQGASTYEQYF. V usage is TRBV20-1 and J usage is TRBJ2-7; D perhaps matches TRBD1 (5 bases). This CDR3 contains 14 residues. V was clipped by 6 bases and J by 2 bases, with 17 bases between them. Germline V gene sequence: CDR1 DFQATT, CDR2 SNEGSKA (reference sequence).

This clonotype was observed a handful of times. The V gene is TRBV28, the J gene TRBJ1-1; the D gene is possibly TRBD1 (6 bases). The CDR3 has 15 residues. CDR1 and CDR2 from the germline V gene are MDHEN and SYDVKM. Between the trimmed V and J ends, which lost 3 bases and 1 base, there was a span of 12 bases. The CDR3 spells CASSFPQGKNTEAFF. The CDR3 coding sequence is TGTGCCAGCAGTTTCCCTCAGGGGAAGAACACTGAAGCTTTCTTT. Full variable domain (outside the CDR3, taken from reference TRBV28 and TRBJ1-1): DVKVTQSSRYLVKRTGEKVFLECVQDMDHENMFWYRQDPGLGLRLIYFSYDVKMKEKGDIPEGYSVSREKKERFSLILESASTNQTSMYLCASSFPQGKNTEAFFGQGTRLTVV.

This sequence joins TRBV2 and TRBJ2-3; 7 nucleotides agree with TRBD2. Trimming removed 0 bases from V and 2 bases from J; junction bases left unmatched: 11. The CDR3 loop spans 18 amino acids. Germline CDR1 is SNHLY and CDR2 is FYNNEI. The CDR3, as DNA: TGTGCCAGCAGTGAAGCTGATCGAGCGGGGCCCCTCACAGATACGCAGTATTTT. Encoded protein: CASSEADRAGPLTDTQYF.

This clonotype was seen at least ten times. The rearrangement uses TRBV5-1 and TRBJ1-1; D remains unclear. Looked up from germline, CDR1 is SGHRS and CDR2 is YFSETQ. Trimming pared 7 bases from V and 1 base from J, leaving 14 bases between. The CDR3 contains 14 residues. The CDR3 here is CASHPDGSNTEAFF. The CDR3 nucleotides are TGCGCCAGCCATCCGGACGGTTCGAACACTGAAGCTTTCTTT. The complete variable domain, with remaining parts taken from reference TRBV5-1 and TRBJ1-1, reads KAGVTQTPRYLIKTRGQQVTLSCSPISGHRSVSWYQQTPGQGLQFLFEYFSETQRNKGNFPGRFSGRQFSNSRSEMNVSTLELGDSALYLCASHPDGSNTEAFFGQGTRLTVV.

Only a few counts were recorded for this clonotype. CDR3 in amino acids: CASSPGYGPSSYEQYF. Here the CDR3 DNA reads TGTGCCAGCAGCCCCGGATACGGACCGTCGTCCTACGAGCAGTACTTC. V is TRBV21-1 and J is TRBJ2-7; no check of the table's D call, TRBD1, against the DNA was made. TRBV21-1 is a pseudogene segment. The CDR3 spans 16 residues.

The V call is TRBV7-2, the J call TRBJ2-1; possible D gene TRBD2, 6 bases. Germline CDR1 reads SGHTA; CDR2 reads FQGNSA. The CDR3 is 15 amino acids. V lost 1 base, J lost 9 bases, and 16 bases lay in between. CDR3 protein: CASSLEGGVGGEQFF. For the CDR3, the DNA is TGTGCCAGCAGCTTAGAAGGCGGGGTTGGGGGTGAGCAGTTCTTC.

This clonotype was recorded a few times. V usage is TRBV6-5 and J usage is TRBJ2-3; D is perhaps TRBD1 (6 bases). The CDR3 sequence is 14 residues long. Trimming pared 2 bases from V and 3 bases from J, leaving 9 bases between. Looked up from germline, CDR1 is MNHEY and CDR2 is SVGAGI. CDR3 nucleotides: TGTGCCAGCAGTTACGAAGGGACAACAGATACGCAGTATTTT. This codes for CASSYEGTTDTQYF.

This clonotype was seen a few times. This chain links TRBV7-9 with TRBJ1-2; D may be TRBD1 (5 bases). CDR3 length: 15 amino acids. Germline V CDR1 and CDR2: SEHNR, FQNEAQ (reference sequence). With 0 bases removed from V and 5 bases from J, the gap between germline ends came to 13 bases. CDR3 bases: TGTGCCAGCAGCTTAGCCAGGGTTGGAAAATATGGCTACACCTTC. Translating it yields CASSLARVGKYGYTF.

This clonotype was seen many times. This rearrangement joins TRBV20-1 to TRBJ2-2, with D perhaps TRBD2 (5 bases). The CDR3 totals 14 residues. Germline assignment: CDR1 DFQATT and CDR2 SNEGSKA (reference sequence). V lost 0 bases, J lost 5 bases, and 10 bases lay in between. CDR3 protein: CSARDGGSTGELFF. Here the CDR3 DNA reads TGCAGTGCTAGAGATGGAGGATCGACCGGGGAGCTGTTTTTT.

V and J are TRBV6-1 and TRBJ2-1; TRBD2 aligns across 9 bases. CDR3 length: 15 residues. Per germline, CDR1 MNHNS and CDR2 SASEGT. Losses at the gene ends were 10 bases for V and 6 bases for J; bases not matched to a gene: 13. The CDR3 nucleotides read TGTGCCACCGCTCAGCGGGGGGCCGTGTCCAATGAGCAGTTCTTC. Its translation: CATAQRGAVSNEQFF.

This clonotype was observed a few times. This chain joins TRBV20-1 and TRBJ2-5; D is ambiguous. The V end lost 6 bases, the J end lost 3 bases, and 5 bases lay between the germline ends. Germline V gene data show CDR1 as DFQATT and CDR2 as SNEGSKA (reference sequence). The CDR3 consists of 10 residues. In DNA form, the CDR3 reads TGCAGTGCAATGAAAGAGACCCAGTACTTC. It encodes CSAMKETQYF.

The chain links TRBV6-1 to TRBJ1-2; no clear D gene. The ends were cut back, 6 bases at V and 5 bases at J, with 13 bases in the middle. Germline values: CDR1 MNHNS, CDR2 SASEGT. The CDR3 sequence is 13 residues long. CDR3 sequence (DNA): TGTGCCAGCAGGGAAACGGGGTCTTATGGCTACACCTTC. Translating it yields CASRETGSYGYTF.

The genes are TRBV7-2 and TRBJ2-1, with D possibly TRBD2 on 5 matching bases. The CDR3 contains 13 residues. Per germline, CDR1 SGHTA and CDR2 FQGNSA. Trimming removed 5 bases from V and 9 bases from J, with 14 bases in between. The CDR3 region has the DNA TGTGCCAGCAGCATCACTAGTTGGGGTGAGCAGTTCTTC. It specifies CASSITSWGEQFF.

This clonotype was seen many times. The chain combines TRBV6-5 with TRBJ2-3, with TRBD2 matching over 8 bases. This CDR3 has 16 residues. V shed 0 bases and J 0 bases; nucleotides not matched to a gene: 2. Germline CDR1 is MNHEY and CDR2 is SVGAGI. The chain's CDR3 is CASSYSSGGSTDTQYF. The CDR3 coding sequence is TGTGCCAGCAGTTACTCAAGCGGGGGAAGCACAGATACGCAGTATTTT.

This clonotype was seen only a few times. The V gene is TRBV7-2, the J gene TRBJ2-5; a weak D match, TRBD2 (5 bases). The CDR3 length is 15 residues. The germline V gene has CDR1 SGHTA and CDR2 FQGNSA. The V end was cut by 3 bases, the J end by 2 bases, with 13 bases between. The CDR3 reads CASSFSRGPQETQYF. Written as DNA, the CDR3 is TGTGCCAGCAGCTTTAGCCGGGGTCCTCAAGAGACCCAGTACTTC. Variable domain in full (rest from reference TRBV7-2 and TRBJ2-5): GAGVSQSPSNKVTEKGKDVELRCDPISGHTALYWYRQSLGQGLEFLIYFQGNSAPDKSGLPSDRFSAERTGGSVSTLTIQRTQQEDSAVYLCASSFSRGPQETQYFGPGTRLLVL.

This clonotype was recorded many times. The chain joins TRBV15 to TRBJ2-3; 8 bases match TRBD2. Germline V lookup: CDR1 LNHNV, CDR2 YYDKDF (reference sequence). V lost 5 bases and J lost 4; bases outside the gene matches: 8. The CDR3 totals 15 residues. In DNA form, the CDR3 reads TGTGCCACCAGCCTACTAGCGGTCGGCTCAGATACGCAGTATTTT. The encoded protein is CATSLLAVGSDTQYF.

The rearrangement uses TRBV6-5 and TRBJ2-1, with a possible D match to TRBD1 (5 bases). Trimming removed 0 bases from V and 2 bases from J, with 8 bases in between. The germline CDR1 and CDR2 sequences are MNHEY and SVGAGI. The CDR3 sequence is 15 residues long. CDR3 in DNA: TGTGCCAGCAGTTACTCGGGGCCCCCCTACAATGAGCAGTTCTTC. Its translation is CASSYSGPPYNEQFF.